This T cell receptor beta chain emerged from a study of T-cell memory formation after mild COVID-19. One entry per CDR3 protein, called by TCRdb with MiXCR from the 5' RACE reads. The table includes around 430,000 distinct CDR3 sequences, around a sixth detected once. V shed 5 bases and J shed 9 bases, with 11 bases lying between them. CDR1 and CDR2 (germline): MNHEY, SMNVEV (reference sequence). CDR3 length equals 11 residues. There are a few counts of this clonotype. Its antigen is still unknown. Notes on the study in general: Clones that got smaller from day 15 to 85 had even CD4/CD8, while clones growing later tipped toward CD4+.

V and J are TRBV27 and TRBJ2-7; D not resolved. The specimen was PBMCs or a T cell subset sorted from them (not recorded which). This TCR was sampled from a man younger than 35 who had mild COVID-19 (a few samples of this study predate the infection). Cell type and time point are not known. The CDR3 loop reads CASSIGFRQYF. The CDR3 DNA follows: TGTGCCAGCAGTATAGGTTTTCGGCAGTACTTC.